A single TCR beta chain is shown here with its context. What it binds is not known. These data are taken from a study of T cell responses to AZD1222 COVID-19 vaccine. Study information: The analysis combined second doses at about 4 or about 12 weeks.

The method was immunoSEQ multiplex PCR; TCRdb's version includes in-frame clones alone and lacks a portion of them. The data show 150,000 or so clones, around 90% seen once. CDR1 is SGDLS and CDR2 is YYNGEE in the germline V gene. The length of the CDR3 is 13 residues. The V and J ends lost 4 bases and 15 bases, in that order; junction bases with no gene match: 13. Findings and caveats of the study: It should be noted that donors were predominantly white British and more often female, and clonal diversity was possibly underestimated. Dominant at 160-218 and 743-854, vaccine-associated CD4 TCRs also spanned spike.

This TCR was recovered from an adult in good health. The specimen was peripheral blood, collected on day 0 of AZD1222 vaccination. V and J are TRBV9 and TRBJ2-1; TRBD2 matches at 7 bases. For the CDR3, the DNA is TGTGCCAGCAGCCCCTTCGACCGGGACTACCCGTTCTTC. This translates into CASSPFDRDYPFF.